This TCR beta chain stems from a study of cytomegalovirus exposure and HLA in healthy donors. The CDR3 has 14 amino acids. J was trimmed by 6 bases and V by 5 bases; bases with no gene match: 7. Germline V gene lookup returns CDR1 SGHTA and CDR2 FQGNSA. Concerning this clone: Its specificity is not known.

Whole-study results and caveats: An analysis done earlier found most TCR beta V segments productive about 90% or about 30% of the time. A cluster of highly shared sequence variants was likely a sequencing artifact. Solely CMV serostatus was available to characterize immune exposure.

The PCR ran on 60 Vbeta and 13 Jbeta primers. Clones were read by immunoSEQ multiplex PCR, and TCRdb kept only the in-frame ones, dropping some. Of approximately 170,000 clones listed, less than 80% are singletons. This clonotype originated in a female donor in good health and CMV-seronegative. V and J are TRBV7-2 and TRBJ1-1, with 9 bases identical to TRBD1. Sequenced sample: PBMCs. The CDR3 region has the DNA TGTGCCAGCAGCACGAGACAGGGGGGGTCTGAAGCTTTCTTT. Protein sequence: CASSTRQGGSEAFF.